This T cell receptor beta chain emerged from a study of blood T cell repertoires in COVID-19. Turning to the study itself: COVID-19 samples from acute and convalescent phases originated in the United States, Italy and Spain. Sources were T cells, B-cell-depleted T cells, or PBMCs; the material itself was cDNA or gDNA.

In the original workflow: By means of reference gene primer amplification, nucleated cell counts were estimated. Produced via immunoSEQ multiplex PCR; TCRdb's table is partial and in-frame only. The D gene and trimming were derived from the DNA, and the V and J assignments and clone size from that table. This sample has 40,000 to 55,000 clones, with approximately 80% found just once. Between the trimmed V and J ends, which lost 6 bases and 10 bases, there was a span of 16 bases. The CDR3 has 13 amino acids. Germline V gene data show CDR1 as SQVTM and CDR2 as ANQGSEA. The chain combines TRBV29-1 with TRBJ1-6, with D unresolved. The TCR originated in a man in his 70s with acute or convalescent COVID-19. Input material: peripheral blood. CDR3 nucleotide sequence: TGCAGCGTGGCGGCTACTATAGCCTCACCCCTCCACTTT. This gives the protein CSVAATIASPLHF. Combining the CDR3 with reference TRBV29-1 and TRBJ1-6 gives the whole variable domain SAVISQKPSRDICQRGTSLTIQCQVDSQVTMMFWYRQQPGQSLTLIATANQGSEATYESGFVIDKFPISRPNLTFSTLTVSNMSPEDSSIYLCSVAATIASPLHFGNGTRLTVT.